This T cell receptor (beta chain) is from a study of response to subunit inactivated influenza vaccine. The CDR3 length is 15 residues. CDR1 is DFQATT and CDR2 is SNEGSKA in the germline V gene (reference sequence). The V and J ends lost 4 bases and 5 bases, in that order; junction bases with no gene match: 5. Via MiXCR, TCRdb re-called the RT-PCR reads, giving one row per CDR3 protein. This sample has hundreds of thousands of distinct CDR3 sequences, with approximately 10% found just once. In this sample, this clonotype turned up a few times. This sample was shared with a second study, whose subject was T cells expressing NK-cell markers. That source notes: 5'RACE template switching with UMIs generated TCR beta cDNA. Seven of the eight sequenced donors were HCMV-seropositive; one was seronegative. Within several experiments, an anti-gamma-delta TCR antibody kept the sorting limited to alpha-beta TCR T cells. The study found dominant NKG2C+ clonotypes at about 1.0-7.5% of CD8+ T cells in roughly six donors.

Sequencing was performed on PBMCs from blood, taken on the day of vaccination. This clonotype originated in a man between 45 and 60 years old who received an inactivated influenza vaccine. The rearrangement uses TRBV20-1 and TRBJ2-5; TRBD2 agrees at 15 bases. CDR3 sequence reads: CSANDGLAGGETQYF. Written as DNA, the CDR3 is TGCAGTGCTAACGACGGACTAGCGGGAGGGGAGACCCAGTACTTC.